These 13 T cell receptor beta chains were sequenced from one sample in a study of siplizumab effects on memory and regulatory T cells. The table came from immunoSEQ multiplex PCR; TCRdb's copy has only in-frame clones and leaves some out. This table holds approximately 75,000 clones, approximately 93% found once. Sequencing used CD8+ T cells sorted from blood. The receptors come from a human donor in good health.

The V gene is TRBV7-2, the J gene TRBJ2-7; 8 nucleotides line up with TRBD1. V lost 1 base, J lost 1 base, and 6 bases stayed unmatched. This CDR3 comprises 16 residues. The germline CDR1 and CDR2 sequences are SGHTA and FQGNSA. CDR3 amino acids: CASSLGVGQGSYEQYF. The CDR3 DNA follows: TGTGCCAGCAGCTTAGGCGTTGGACAGGGATCCTACGAGCAGTACTTC.

The chain employs TRBV7-9 and TRBJ1-5; a possible D gene is TRBD1 (6 bases). Looked up from germline, CDR1 is SEHNR and CDR2 is FQNEAQ (reference sequence). This CDR3 has 19 residues. V dropped 4 bases and J dropped 0 bases, with 22 bases sitting between them. The CDR3 loop reads CASSSPPGHRGYSNQPQHF. The CDR3 bases are TGTGCCAGCAGCTCACCCCCGGGACACCGAGGTTATAGCAATCAGCCCCAGCATTTT.

The chain combines TRBV19 with TRBJ2-2; D gene ambiguous. Looked up from germline, CDR1 is LNHDA and CDR2 is SQIVND (reference sequence). Trimming removed 5 bases at V and 3 bases at J, with 7 bases between. The CDR3 contains 13 residues. DNA for the CDR3: TGTGCCAGTAGTCGATTGGACACCGGGGAGCTGTTTTTT. Protein: CASSRLDTGELFF.

The V and J genes are TRBV14 and TRBJ2-1; D is unclear. CDR1 SGHDN and CDR2 FVKESK come from the germline V gene. Trimming left V 4 bases short and J 7 bases short, with 11 bases between. There are 13 residues in the CDR3. The CDR3 nucleotides read TGTGCCAGCAGCCTTCCCTCGGCGAATGAGCAGTTCTTC. It encodes CASSLPSANEQFF.

The V call is TRBV19, the J call TRBJ1-1, with TRBD1 as a possible D gene (6 bases). The V gene lost 6 bases and the J gene lost 11 bases, with 13 bases spanning the gap. The CDR3 has 11 residues. The V gene's germline CDR1 is LNHDA and CDR2 SQIVND (reference sequence). The CDR3 here is CASRIGTTAFF. CDR3 bases: TGTGCCAGTAGGATCGGGACAACGGCTTTCTTT.

This clone was detected only once. V usage is TRBV4-3 and J usage is TRBJ1-3, with D uncertain. The CDR3 is made up of 15 amino acids. V lost 1 base and J 0 bases, leaving 7 bases between the germline ends. CDR1 and CDR2 (germline): LGHNA, YSLEER. The CDR3 protein is CASSQGSVSGNTIYF. The CDR3 bases are TGCGCCAGCAGCCAAGGAAGCGTCTCTGGAAACACCATATATTTT.

This clone showed up just once. V gene TRBV27 combines with J gene TRBJ1-1; tentatively, D is TRBD1 (5 bases). CDR1 is MNHEY and CDR2 is SMNVEV in the germline V gene (reference sequence). Trimming left V 0 bases short and J 1 base short, with 9 bases between. CDR3 length: 15 amino acids. CDR3 in DNA: TGTGCCAGCAGTTTATCTCGGGGGGGGAACACTGAAGCTTTCTTT. Residues: CASSLSRGGNTEAFF.

The chain recombines TRBV7-2 with TRBJ2-3; tentatively, D is TRBD1 or TRBD2 (6 bases each). The CDR3 is 16 residues long. Germline V gene lookup returns CDR1 SGHTA and CDR2 FQGNSA. Trimming took off 7 bases at V and 4 bases at J, with 21 bases between the two ends. CDR3 DNA sequence: TGTGCCAGCACCAAAGGGGGGCTAGCCGTCCCAGATACGCAGTATTTT. Its protein is CASTKGGLAVPDTQYF.

This chain connects TRBV5-4 to TRBJ2-2; D unresolved. Germline V gene lookup returns CDR1 SGHNT and CDR2 YYREEE (reference sequence). The CDR3 has 13 amino acids. The V and J ends lost 0 bases and 4 bases respectively, with 4 bases between them. The DNA of the CDR3 is TGTGCCAGCAGCTTGGTCGGCACCGGGGAGCTGTTTTTT. Translated: CASSLVGTGELFF.

The chain recombines TRBV9 with TRBJ1-1; perhaps TRBD1 as D (5 bases). The CDR3 length is 17 residues. CDR1 is SGDLS and CDR2 is YYNGEE in the germline V gene. Trimming took off 3 bases at V and 5 bases at J, with 23 bases between the two ends. The CDR3 DNA reads TGTGCCAGCAGCGCCGAGAGTCAGGGAGTGGAGCAAACTGAAGCTTTCTTT. Protein product: CASSAESQGVEQTEAFF.

The V and J genes are TRBV7-9 and TRBJ1-4, with 8 bases that match TRBD1. J gave up 5 bases and V 4 bases, and 15 bases lay outside the gene matches. CDR1 is SEHNR, CDR2 FQNEAQ, per germline (reference sequence). The CDR3 contains 18 residues. The CDR3 nucleotides read TGTGCCAGCAGCTCCTATGGGGACCAGGGGGCTCTGAATGAAAAACTGTTTTTT. Residues: CASSSYGDQGALNEKLFF.

This chain joins TRBV27 and TRBJ2-3, with a weak D call TRBD2 (7 bases). Germline V gene data show CDR1 as MNHEY and CDR2 as SMNVEV (reference sequence). The ends were cut back, 2 bases at V and 3 bases at J, with 18 bases in the middle. The CDR3 has 17 amino acids. The CDR3 DNA reads TGTGCCAGCAGTTTACCCCTCGGGGCGGGGGCTACAGATACGCAGTATTTT. Residues: CASSLPLGAGATDTQYF.

The chain links TRBV14 to TRBJ2-1, with D maybe TRBD2 (5 bases). Germline CDR1 SGHDN, CDR2 FVKESK. The CDR3 totals 17 residues. Deletions cut 5 bases from V and 0 bases from J, with 17 bases between. The CDR3 protein is CASSTFFGVSSYNEQFF. The CDR3 DNA sequence: TGTGCCAGCAGCACTTTTTTCGGGGTCAGCTCCTACAATGAGCAGTTCTTC.